This passage covers 5 T cell receptor beta chains from one sample sequenced in a study of shared clonotypes between healthy human individuals. The data were produced by immunoSEQ multiplex PCR, yet TCRdb's version contains in-frame clones alone and is incomplete. Of roughly 1.5 million clones listed, 95% to 99% are singletons. The sample comprised naive CD4+ T cells sorted from blood. Subset of the sample: CD45RA+ positively selected. Receptor source: a man younger than 40 in good health.

Remarks on this clone: The same CDR3 arises from other DNA sequences in this sample as well. The chain uses TRBV5-1 and TRBJ2-7, with 9 nucleotides matching TRBD2. CDR1 is SGHRS, CDR2 YFSETQ, per germline. With V trimmed by 2 bases and J by 5 bases, 2 bases remained unmatched. This CDR3 spans 13 amino acids. CDR3 loop: CASSLAGGDEQYF. The CDR3 coding sequence is TGCGCCAGCAGCTTAGCGGGAGGTGACGAGCAGTACTTC.

This clone was counted once. The V and J genes are TRBV5-6 and TRBJ2-5; tentatively, D is TRBD1 (6 bases). V was trimmed by 7 bases and J by 0 bases, leaving 10 bases between them. Germline V gene lookup returns CDR1 SGHDT and CDR2 YYEEEE. The CDR3 has 13 amino acids. The CDR3 nucleotides are TGTGCCAGCTTCCGGGACAACCAAGAGACCCAGTACTTC. Its translation is CASFRDNQETQYF.

The chain couples TRBV7-9 to TRBJ1-4; maybe TRBD1 (6 bases). V was cut by 7 bases and J by 3 bases, with 9 bases left in between. From germline, CDR1 is SEHNR and CDR2 FQNEAQ (reference sequence). This CDR3 is built from 13 residues. The chain's CDR3 is CASTRQANEKLFF. Written as DNA, the CDR3 is TGTGCCAGCACCCGACAGGCTAATGAAAAACTGTTTTTT.

The rearrangement joins TRBV6-6 to TRBJ2-7; tentative D call: TRBD2 (5 bases). V was shortened by 5 bases and J by 2 bases, with 13 bases between the two germline ends. This CDR3 contains 14 residues. Per germline, CDR1 MNHNY and CDR2 SVGAGI (reference sequence). The CDR3 sequence is CASSPGGSAYEQYF. The CDR3, as DNA: TGTGCCAGCAGTCCGGGCGGGTCCGCCTACGAGCAGTACTTC.

V is TRBV5-1 and J is TRBJ2-1; 7 bases are a match to TRBD2. Looked up from germline, CDR1 is SGHRS and CDR2 is YFSETQ. Unmatched junction bases numbered 12, after V lost 5 bases and J lost 4 bases. This CDR3 contains 16 residues. Here the CDR3 reads CASRWGESGVYNEQFF. In nucleotides, the CDR3 is TGCGCCAGCAGGTGGGGGGAAAGCGGGGTTTACAATGAGCAGTTCTTC.